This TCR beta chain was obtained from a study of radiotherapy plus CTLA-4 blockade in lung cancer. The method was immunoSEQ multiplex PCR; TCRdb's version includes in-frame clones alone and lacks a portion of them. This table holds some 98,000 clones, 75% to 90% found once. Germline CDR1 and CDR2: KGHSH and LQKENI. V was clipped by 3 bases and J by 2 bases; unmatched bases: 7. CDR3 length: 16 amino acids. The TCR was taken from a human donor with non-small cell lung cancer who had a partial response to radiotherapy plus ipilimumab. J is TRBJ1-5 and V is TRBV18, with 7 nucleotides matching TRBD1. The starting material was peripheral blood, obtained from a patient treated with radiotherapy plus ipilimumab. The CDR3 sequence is CASSPEQGRGNQPQHF. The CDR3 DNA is TGTGCCAGCTCACCCGAACAGGGGAGAGGCAATCAGCCCCAGCATTTT.